The clone carrying this T cell receptor (beta chain) was found many times. The antigen is unknown. The data originate from a study of T cell repertoires in cytomegalovirus infection. In the study overall: Indicated by public TCR beta signatures were CMV infection and matching HLA type.

MiXCR was run by TCRdb on the reads, yielding one entry per CDR3 protein. Here the sample spans over 100,000 distinct CDR3 sequences, roughly a tenth being singletons. V was pared by 2 bases and J by 2 bases, with 9 bases between. In germline, CDR1 is SGHTA, CDR2 FQGNSA. CDR3 length: 14 residues. The source of this sequence is a human donor in good health (CMV status not recorded). Some clones in this sample may be carry-over from other donors' samples. The chain is built from TRBV7-2 and TRBJ2-5; the D call may be TRBD1 or TRBD2 (5 bases each). Sequenced material: PBMCs, sequenced either directly or after in vitro stimulation (not recorded which). The CDR3 sequence: CASSLLGVQETQYF. The CDR3 coding sequence is TGTGCCAGCAGCTTATTGGGGGTTCAAGAGACCCAGTACTTC.